A selection of T cell receptor beta chains follows, all from one sample in a study of CD8+CD57+ T cells in acquired aplastic anemia. Each CDR3 protein is one row after TCRdb ran MiXCR on the reads. The profile covers around 290,000 distinct CDR3 sequences, with about three fifths appearing a single time and roughly 1.2% taken by the ten largest. The sample comprised sorted CD4+, CD8+, or CD8+CD57+ T cells (not recorded which) from PBMCs. All receptors derive from a human donor with aplastic anemia. Each CDR3 is given with its conserved first and last residue. A D gene is named only where the DNA matches it firmly. For some rows the clone size is stated as once, few or many, or as a class when expanded; others skip it.

D gene | clone size | CDR3 length | J gene | V gene | CDR3 protein | CDR3 DNA
. | . | 14 | TRBJ1-2 | TRBV12-5 | CASSMHGGWDGYTF | TGTGCCAGCAGCATGCATGGGGGCTGGGATGGCTACACCTTC
TRBD1 | . | 14 | TRBJ1-6 | TRBV5-8 | CASSFTGGVSPLHF | TGCGCCAGCAGCTTTACAGGGGGTGTTTCACCCCTCCACTTT
TRBD1 | . | 14 | TRBJ2-7 | TRBV12-3/TRBV12-4 | CASTQTGIHYEQYF | TGTGCCAGCACCCAGACAGGGATCCACTACGAGCAGTACTTC
TRBD2 | . | 14 | TRBJ2-3 | TRBV4-2 | CASQTSGGLDTQYF | TGTGCCAGCCAGACTAGCGGGGGGTTAGATACGCAGTATTTT
TRBD1 | . | 13 | TRBJ2-1 | TRBV4-2 | CASSRTGVGEQFF | TGTGCCAGCAGCCGAACAGGGGTGGGTGAGCAGTTCTTC
. | many | 11 | TRBJ2-1 | TRBV12-3/TRBV12-4 | CASSLLDEQFF | TGTGCCAGCAGTTTGTTGGATGAGCAGTTCTTC
. | . | 13 | TRBJ2-7 | TRBV29-1 | CSLAGTRSYEQYF | TGCAGCTTGGCCGGGACCCGCTCCTACGAGCAGTACTTC
. | once | 14 | TRBJ2-5 | TRBV12-3/TRBV12-4 | CACSLNGQGSAQYF | TGTGCCTGCAGTTTGAACGGTCAGGGGTCGGCCCAGTACTTC
TRBD2 | . | 15 | TRBJ2-3 | TRBV7-2 | CASSLRAGGQDTQYF | TGTGCCAGCAGCTTAAGAGCGGGAGGGCAAGATACGCAGTATTTT
. | . | 12 | TRBJ2-1 | TRBV29-1 | CSVAGGINEQFF | TGCAGCGTTGCCGGTGGGATCAATGAGCAGTTCTTC
TRBD1 | . | 16 | TRBJ2-5 | TRBV7-9 | CASSRDATGGWETQYF | TGTGCCAGCAGCAGAGATGCGACAGGGGGTTGGGAGACCCAGTACTTC
TRBD2 | . | 16 | TRBJ2-7 | TRBV7-6 | CASILIPSGYTYEQYF | TGTGCCAGCATCCTTATTCCTAGCGGTTATACCTACGAGCAGTACTTC
TRBD1 | many | 11 | TRBJ1-1 | TRBV29-1 | CSADRATEAFF | TGCAGCGCGGACAGGGCGACTGAAGCTTTCTTT
. | . | 15 | TRBJ1-4 | TRBV7-2 | CASSPRASANEKLFF | TGTGCCAGCAGCCCTAGGGCCAGTGCTAATGAAAAACTGTTTTTT
. | many | 11 | TRBJ1-1 | TRBV6-1 | CASSEEVEAFF | TGTGCCAGCAGTGAAGAGGTCGAAGCTTTCTTT
TRBD1 | . | 12 | TRBJ1-1 | TRBV10-3 | CAISEQGDEAFF | TGTGCCATCAGTGAGCAGGGGGATGAAGCTTTCTTT
. | . | 15 | TRBJ1-5 | TRBV2 | CASSKEGGSNQPQHF | TGTGCCAGCAGTAAGGAGGGTGGGAGCAATCAGCCCCAGCATTTT
. | once | 15 | TRBJ2-5 | TRBV20-1 | CSVTRGGTGQETQYF | TGCAGTGTCACCAGGGGGGGGACAGGCCAAGAGACCCAGTACTTC
. | few | 13 | TRBJ1-5 | TRBV29-1 | CSVEVGFNQPQHF | TGCAGCGTTGAAGTGGGATTCAATCAGCCCCAGCATTTT
. | many | 15 | TRBJ1-3 | TRBV9 | CASSVEGVGGNTIYF | TGTGCCAGCAGCGTAGAAGGGGTGGGAGGAAACACCATATATTTT
TRBD2 | . | 16 | TRBJ2-3 | TRBV7-8 | CASSLRTSGGDDTQYF | TGTGCCAGCAGCTTAAGGACTAGCGGGGGGGACGATACGCAGTATTTT
. | . | 12 | TRBJ2-7 | TRBV3-1 | CASSFNSRERYF | TGTGCCAGCAGCTTCAACAGTAGGGAGCGGTACTTC
. | many | 15 | TRBJ1-1 | TRBV10-2 | CASSESGRGWTEAFF | TGCGCCAGCAGTGAGTCTGGCAGGGGCTGGACTGAAGCTTTCTTT
. | . | 14 | TRBJ2-3 | TRBV2 | CASSEGVWTDTQYF | TGTGCCAGCAGTGAAGGGGTTTGGACAGATACGCAGTATTTT
TRBD1 | . | 16 | TRBJ2-7 | TRBV7-8 | CASSERTGTGIHEQYF | TGTGCCAGCAGCGAACGTACCGGGACAGGAATCCACGAGCAGTACTTC
. | many | 13 | TRBJ1-4 | TRBV19 | CASSTTGTFKEAF | TGTGCCAGTAGTACAACCGGGACATTCAAGGAGGCGTTT
TRBD1 | few | 17 | TRBJ2-5 | TRBV5-4 | CASSQERIGQGAKTQYF | TGCGCCAGCAGCCAAGAGAGGATCGGCCAGGGGGCGAAGACCCAGTACTTC
. | once | 17 | TRBJ1-6 | TRBV6-5 | CASSCTGAGILDSPLHF | TGTGCCAGCAGTTGTACCGGGGCAGGGATTTTGGATTCACCCCTCCACTTT
. | . | 16 | TRBJ1-1 | TRBV6-5 | CASSYSKGGVNTEAFF | TGTGCCAGCAGTTACTCGAAGGGCGGTGTGAACACTGAAGCTTTCTTT
. | . | 14 | TRBJ2-5 | TRBV6-5 | CASSPPGGALTQYF | TGTGCCAGCAGTCCTCCGGGCGGGGCACTAACCCAGTACTTC
TRBD1 | few | 14 | TRBJ1-5 | TRBV10-3 | CAIGKGQNNQPQHF | TGTGCCATCGGGAAGGGACAGAACAATCAGCCCCAGCATTTT
TRBD1 | . | 16 | TRBJ2-2 | TRBV18 | CASSPLQGSNTGDLFF | TGTGCCAGCTCACCCCTACAGGGGTCTAACACCGGGGACCTGTTTTTT
TRBD2 | . | 20 | TRBJ2-6 | TRBV7-3 | CASSPNSGGAQSSGANVLTF | TGTGCCAGCAGCCCAAATAGCGGGGGGGCCCAGAGCTCTGGGGCCAACGTCCTGACTTTC
. | . | 18 | TRBJ1-5 | TRBV7-2 | CASSLRATGTSGNQPQHF | TGTGCCAGCAGCTTAAGGGCCACTGGGACTAGCGGGAATCAGCCCCAGCATTTT
TRBD1 | many | 16 | TRBJ1-2 | TRBV3-1 | CASSQDGSGTVYGYTF | TGTGCCAGCAGCCAAGATGGGAGTGGGACAGTCTATGGCTACACCTTC
. | few | 11 | TRBJ1-6 | TRBV20-1 | CSAKGRGSLHF | TGCAGTGCCAAAGGACGCGGTTCCCTCCACTTT
. | . | 16 | TRBJ2-7 | TRBV7-4 | CASSPASSGGGYEQYF | TGTGCCAGCAGCCCAGCAAGTTCCGGAGGAGGCTACGAGCAGTACTTC
TRBD1 | many | 13 | TRBJ2-7 | TRBV6-1 | CASSETGSGGQYF | TGTGCCAGCAGTGAGACAGGGTCGGGCGGGCAGTACTTC
. | . | 13 | TRBJ2-3 | TRBV20-1 | CSVRSQGPDTQYF | TGCAGTGTAAGGTCACAGGGACCAGATACGCAGTATTTT
. | . | 15 | TRBJ1-6 | TRBV25-1 | CASSGGGEVSSPLHF | TGTGCCAGCAGTGGGGGGGGAGAAGTGAGTTCACCCCTCCACTTT
TRBD2 | many | 16 | TRBJ2-5 | TRBV11-2 | CASSLGGLAGVETQYF | TGTGCCAGCAGCTTAGGGGGACTAGCGGGAGTAGAGACCCAGTACTTC
TRBD2 | . | 15 | TRBJ2-3 | TRBV5-1 | CASSLTSGPLDTQYF | TGCGCCAGCAGCCTTACTAGCGGCCCCCTGGATACGCAGTATTTT
TRBD2 | . | 15 | TRBJ2-1 | TRBV5-1 | CASSELGGPNNEQFF | TGCGCCAGCAGCGAGTTGGGAGGGCCCAACAATGAGCAGTTCTTC
. | . | 11 | TRBJ1-4 | TRBV20-1 | CSAGRLEKLFF | TGCAGTGCCGGGCGACTTGAAAAACTGTTTTTT